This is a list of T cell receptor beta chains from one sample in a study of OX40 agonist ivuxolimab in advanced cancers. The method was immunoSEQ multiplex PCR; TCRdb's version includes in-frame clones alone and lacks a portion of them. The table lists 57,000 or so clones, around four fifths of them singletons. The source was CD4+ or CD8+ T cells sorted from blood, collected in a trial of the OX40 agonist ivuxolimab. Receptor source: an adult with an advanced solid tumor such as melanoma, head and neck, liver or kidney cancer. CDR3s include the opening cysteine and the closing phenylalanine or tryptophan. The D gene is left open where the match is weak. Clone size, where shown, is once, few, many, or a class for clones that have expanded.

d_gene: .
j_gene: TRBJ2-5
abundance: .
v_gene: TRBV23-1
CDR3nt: TGCGCCAGCAGCCGGGGGTGGAGGGCGCTTCAAGAGACCCAGTACTTC
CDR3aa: CASSRGWRALQETQYF

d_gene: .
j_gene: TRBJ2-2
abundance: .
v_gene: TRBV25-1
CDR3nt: TGTGCCAGCAGTGGACCCAGCCTTTTCAGAGCCGGGGAGCTGTTTTTT
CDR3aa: CASSGPSLFRAGELFF

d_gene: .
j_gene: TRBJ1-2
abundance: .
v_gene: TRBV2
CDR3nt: TGTGCCAGCAGGATAGGGGGGGGAGGCTACACCTTC
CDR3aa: CASRIGGGGYTF

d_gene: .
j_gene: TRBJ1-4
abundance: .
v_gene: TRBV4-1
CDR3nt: TGCGCCAGCAGCCAAGGTTCCGCGGGGGCTTGGGAAAAACTGTTTTTT
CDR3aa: CASSQGSAGAWEKLFF

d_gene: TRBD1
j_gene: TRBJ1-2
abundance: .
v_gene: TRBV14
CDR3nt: TGTGCCAGCAGGTCCGGGACAGGGCTTCTTCAGAGGGGCTACACCTTC
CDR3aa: CASRSGTGLLQRGYTF

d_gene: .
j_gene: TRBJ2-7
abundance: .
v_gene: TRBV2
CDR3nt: TGTGCCAGCAGTGAGGTTCGGGGGCCCCGCTCCTACGAGCAGTACTTC
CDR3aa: CASSEVRGPRSYEQYF

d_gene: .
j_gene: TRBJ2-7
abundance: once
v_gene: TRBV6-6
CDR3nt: TGTGCCAGCAGGGAACACAACGAGCAGTACTTC
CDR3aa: CASREHNEQYF

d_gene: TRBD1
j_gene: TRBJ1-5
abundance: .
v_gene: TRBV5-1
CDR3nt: TGCGCCAGCAGCTTAGGACAGGGTGGGTATCAGCCCCAGCATTTT
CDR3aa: CASSLGQGGYQPQHF

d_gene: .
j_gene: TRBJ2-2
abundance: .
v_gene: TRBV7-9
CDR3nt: TGTGCCAGCAGCTTAGCCATTAGACTCCTGAACACCGGGGAGCTGTTTTTT
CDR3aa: CASSLAIRLLNTGELFF

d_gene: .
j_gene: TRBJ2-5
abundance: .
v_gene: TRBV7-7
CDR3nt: TGTGCCAGCGGGGGCGTTAGCCAAGAGACCCAGTACTTC
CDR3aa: CASGGVSQETQYF

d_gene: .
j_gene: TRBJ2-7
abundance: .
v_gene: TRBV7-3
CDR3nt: TGTGCCAGCAGCCCCTCCCGCGGCCGGGACTTAACCTACGAGCAGTACTTC
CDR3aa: CASSPSRGRDLTYEQYF

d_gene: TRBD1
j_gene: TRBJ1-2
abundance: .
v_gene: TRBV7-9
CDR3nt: TGTGCCAGCAGCTTAACCTTCCGGGACAGGGGGCTGTATGGCTACACCTTC
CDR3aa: CASSLTFRDRGLYGYTF

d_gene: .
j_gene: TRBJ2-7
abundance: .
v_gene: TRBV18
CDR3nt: TGTGCCAGCTCGCCCATTGAGGGATCCTACGAGCAGTACTTC
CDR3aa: CASSPIEGSYEQYF

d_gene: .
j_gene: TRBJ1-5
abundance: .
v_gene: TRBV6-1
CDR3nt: TGTGCCAGCAGTGGGCAGGGTGGCAATCAGCCCCAGCATTTT
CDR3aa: CASSGQGGNQPQHF

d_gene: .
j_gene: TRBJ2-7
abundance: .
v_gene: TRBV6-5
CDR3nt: TGTGCCAGCAGTTTACGGGACATAGGCGAGCAGTACTTC
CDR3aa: CASSLRDIGEQYF

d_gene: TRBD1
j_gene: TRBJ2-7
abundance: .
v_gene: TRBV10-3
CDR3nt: TGTGCCAGCAGTGGAGGACAGGCCTTCTACGAGCAGTACTTC
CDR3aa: CASSGGQAFYEQYF

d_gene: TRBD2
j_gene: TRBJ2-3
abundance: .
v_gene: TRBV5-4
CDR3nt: TGTGCCAGCAGCGCGGAACTAGCGGGAGTGTTCGGCACAGATACGCAGTATTTT
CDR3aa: CASSAELAGVFGTDTQYF

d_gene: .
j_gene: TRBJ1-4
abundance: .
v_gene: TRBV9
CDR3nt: TGTGCCAGCAGCGTAGGTCTGGGTACCCCGAACCGTAATGAAAAACTGTTTTTT
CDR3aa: CASSVGLGTPNRNEKLFF

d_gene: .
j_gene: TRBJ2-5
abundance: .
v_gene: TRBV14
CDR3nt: TGTGCCAGCAGCCCTAAGGTGGGTCAAGAGACCCAGTACTTC
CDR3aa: CASSPKVGQETQYF

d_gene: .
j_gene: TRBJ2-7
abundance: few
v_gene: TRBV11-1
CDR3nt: TGTGCCAGCAGCTCAACCAGGGAGGCCTACGAGCAGTACTTC
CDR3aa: CASSSTREAYEQYF

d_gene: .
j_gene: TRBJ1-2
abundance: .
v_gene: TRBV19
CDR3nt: TGTGCCAGTACAGGTTCTGAAGACTATGGCTACACCTTC
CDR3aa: CASTGSEDYGYTF

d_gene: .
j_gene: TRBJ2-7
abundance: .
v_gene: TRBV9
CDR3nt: TGTGCCAGCACCACGACGTCGACTAGTGACGAGCAGTACTTC
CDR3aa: CASTTTSTSDEQYF

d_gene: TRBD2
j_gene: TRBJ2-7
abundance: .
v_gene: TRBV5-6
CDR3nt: TGTGCCAGCAGCACTGTGGGGGGACTAGTCTACGAGCAGTACTTC
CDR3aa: CASSTVGGLVYEQYF

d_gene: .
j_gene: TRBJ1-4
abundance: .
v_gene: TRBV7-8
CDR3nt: TGTGCCAGCAGCCCGCCGGGACTGAAGAATGAAAAACTGTTTTTT
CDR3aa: CASSPPGLKNEKLFF

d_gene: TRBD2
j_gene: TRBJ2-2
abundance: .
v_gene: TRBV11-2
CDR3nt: TGTGCCAGCAACACACTAGCGGGGGGTCGAACCGGGGAGCTGTTTTTT
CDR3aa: CASNTLAGGRTGELFF

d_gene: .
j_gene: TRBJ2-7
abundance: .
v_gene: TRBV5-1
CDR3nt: TGCGCCAGCAGCCGGGAGACACCCGACTACGAGCAGTACTTC
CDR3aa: CASSRETPDYEQYF

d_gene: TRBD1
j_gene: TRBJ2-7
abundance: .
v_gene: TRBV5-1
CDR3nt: TGCGCCAGCAGCTTGCAGGGGGATTCCTACGAGCAGTACTTC
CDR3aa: CASSLQGDSYEQYF

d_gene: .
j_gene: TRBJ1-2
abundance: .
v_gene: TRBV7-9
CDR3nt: TGTGCCAGCAGTCCAGCAACTAACTATGGCTACACCTTC
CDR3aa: CASSPATNYGYTF

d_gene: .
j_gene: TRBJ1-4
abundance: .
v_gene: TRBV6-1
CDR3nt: TGTGCCAGTAGTTTACAGAGACCAACTAATGAAAAACTGTTTTTT
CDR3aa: CASSLQRPTNEKLFF

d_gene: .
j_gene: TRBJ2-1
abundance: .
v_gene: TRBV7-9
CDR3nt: TGTGCCAGCAGCTTAGGGTTCGGGAGTCAAGTTGTCGGTGAGCAGTTCTTC
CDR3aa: CASSLGFGSQVVGEQFF

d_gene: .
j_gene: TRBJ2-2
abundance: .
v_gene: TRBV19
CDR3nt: TGTGCCAGCAGCCGTACACAGAACACCGGGGAGCTGTTTTTT
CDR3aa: CASSRTQNTGELFF

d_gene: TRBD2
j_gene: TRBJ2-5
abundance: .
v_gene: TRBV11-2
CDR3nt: TGTGCCAGCAGTTCTGGACTAGCGGGAATGGAGACCCAGTACTTC
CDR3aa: CASSSGLAGMETQYF

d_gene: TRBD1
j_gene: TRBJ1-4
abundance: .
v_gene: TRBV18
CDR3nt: TGTGCCAGCTCACCGGACAGGGAAGGCCCCCAATCCGGAAAACTGTTTTTT
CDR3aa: CASSPDREGPQSGKLFF

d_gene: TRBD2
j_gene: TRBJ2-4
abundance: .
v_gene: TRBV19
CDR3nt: TGTGCCAGTAGTAGGCCGGGAGGCCCAAACATTCAGTACTTC
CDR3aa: CASSRPGGPNIQYF

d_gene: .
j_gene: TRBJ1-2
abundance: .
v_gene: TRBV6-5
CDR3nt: TGTGCCAGCAGTTACTACCAGGGCAGTTCGGTTGGCTACACCTTC
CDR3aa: CASSYYQGSSVGYTF

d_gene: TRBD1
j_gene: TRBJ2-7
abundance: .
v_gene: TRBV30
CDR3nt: TGTGCCTGGAGCGATCAGACAGGGACCAGCCGACAGGGTAAGCAGTACTTC
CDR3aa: CAWSDQTGTSRQGKQYF

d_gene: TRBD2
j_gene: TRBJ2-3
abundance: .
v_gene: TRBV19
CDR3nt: TGTGCCAGTAATCTGGAGCGGGAAGGGCCGGATACGCAGTATTTT
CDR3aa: CASNLEREGPDTQYF

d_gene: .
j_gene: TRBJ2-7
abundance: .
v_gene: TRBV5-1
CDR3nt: TGCGCCAGCAGCTTGATGGTGGGCCAGTACGAGCAGTACTTC
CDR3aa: CASSLMVGQYEQYF

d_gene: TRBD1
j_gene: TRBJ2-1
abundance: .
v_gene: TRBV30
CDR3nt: TGTGCCTGGAGTTCCTCCCGACAGGGGTGGAATGAGCAGTTCTTC
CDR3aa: CAWSSSRQGWNEQFF

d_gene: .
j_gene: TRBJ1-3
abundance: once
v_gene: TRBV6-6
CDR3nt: TGTGCCAGCAGCCTTAGAAACACCATATATTTT
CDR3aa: CASSLRNTIYF

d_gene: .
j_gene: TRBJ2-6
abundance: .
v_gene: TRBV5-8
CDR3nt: TGTGCCAGCAGCGCATCTGGGGCCAACGTCCTGACTTTC
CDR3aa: CASSASGANVLTF

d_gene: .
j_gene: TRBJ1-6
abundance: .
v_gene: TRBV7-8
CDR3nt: TGTGCCAGCAGCTTAGTGGGGGGGAGATCACCCCTCCACTTT
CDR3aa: CASSLVGGRSPLHF

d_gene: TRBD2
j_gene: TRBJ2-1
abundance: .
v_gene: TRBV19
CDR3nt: TGTGCCAGTGGGGGACTAGCGGGAGTTTATGAGCAGTTCTTC
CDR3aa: CASGGLAGVYEQFF

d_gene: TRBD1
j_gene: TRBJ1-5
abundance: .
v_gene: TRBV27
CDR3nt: TGTGCCAGCATGAGAGGGACAGGGGCTCAGCCCCAGCATTTT
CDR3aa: CASMRGTGAQPQHF

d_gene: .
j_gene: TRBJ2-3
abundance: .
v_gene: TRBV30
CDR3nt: TGTGCCTGGAGCATTACCATATTAGATTCTAGCGCAGATACGCAGTATTTT
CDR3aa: CAWSITILDSSADTQYF

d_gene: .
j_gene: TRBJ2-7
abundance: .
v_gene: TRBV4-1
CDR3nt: TGCGCCAGCAGCCAAGACTTCGCCTATGACGAGCAGTACTTC
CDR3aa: CASSQDFAYDEQYF